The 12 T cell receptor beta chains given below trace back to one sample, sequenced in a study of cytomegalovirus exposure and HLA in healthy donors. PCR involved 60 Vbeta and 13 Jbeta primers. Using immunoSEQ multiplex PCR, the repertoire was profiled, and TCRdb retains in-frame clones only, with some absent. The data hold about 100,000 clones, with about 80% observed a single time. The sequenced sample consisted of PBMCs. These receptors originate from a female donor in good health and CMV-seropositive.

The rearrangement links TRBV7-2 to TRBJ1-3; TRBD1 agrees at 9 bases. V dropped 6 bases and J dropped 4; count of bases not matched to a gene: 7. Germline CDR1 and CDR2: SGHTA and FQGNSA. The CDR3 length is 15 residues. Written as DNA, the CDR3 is TGTGCCAGCAGATCGGGGGGACAGGGAGGAAACACCATATATTTT. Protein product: CASRSGGQGGNTIYF.

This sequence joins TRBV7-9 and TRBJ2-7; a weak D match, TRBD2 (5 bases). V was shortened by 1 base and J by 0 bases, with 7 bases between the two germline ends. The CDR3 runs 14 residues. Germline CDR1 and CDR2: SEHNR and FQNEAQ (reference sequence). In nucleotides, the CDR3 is TGTGCCAGCAGCTTAGACCGGGACTCCTACGAGCAGTACTTC. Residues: CASSLDRDSYEQYF.

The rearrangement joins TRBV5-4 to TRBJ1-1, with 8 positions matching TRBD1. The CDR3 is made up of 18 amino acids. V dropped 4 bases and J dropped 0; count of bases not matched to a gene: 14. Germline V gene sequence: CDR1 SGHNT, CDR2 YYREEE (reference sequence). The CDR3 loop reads CASSTGQGFSFMNTEAFF. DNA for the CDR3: TGTGCCAGCAGCACCGGACAGGGCTTCTCATTCATGAACACTGAAGCTTTCTTT.

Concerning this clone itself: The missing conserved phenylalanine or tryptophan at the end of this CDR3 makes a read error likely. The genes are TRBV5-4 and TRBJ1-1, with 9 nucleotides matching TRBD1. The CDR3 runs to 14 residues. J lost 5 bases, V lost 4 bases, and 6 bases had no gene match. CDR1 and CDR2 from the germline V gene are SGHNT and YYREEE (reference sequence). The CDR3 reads CASSPGQGRTEAFL. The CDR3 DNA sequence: TGTGCCAGCAGCCCTGGACAGGGGAGGACTGAAGCTTTCCTT.

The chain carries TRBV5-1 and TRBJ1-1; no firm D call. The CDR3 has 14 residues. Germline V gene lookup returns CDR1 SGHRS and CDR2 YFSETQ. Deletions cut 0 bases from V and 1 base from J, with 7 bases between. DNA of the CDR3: TGCGCCAGCAGCTTGGCCGCGCAGAACACTGAAGCTTTCTTT. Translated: CASSLAAQNTEAFF. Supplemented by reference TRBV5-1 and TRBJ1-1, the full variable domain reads KAGVTQTPRYLIKTRGQQVTLSCSPISGHRSVSWYQQTPGQGLQFLFEYFSETQRNKGNFPGRFSGRQFSNSRSEMNVSTLELGDSALYLCASSLAAQNTEAFFGQGTRLTVV.

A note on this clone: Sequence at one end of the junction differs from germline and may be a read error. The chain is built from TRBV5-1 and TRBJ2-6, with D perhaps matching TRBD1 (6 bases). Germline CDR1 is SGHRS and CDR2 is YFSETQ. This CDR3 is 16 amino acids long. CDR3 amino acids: CASSTTGSSGANGLTF. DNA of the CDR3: TGCGCCAGCAGTACGACAGGTAGCTCTGGGGCCAACGGCCTGACTTTC.

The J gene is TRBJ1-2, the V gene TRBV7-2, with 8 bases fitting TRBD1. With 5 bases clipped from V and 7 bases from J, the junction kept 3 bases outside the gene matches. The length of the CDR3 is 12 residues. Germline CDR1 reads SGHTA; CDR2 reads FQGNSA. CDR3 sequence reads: CASSVRGPGYTF. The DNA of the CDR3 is TGTGCCAGCAGCGTCAGGGGGCCTGGCTACACCTTC.

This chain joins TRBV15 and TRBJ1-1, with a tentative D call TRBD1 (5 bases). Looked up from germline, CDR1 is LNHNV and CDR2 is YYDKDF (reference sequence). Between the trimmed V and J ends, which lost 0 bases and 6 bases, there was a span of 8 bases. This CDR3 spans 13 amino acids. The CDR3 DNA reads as TGTGCCACCAGCAGAGATGGGGCCTCTGAAGCTTTCTTT. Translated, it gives CATSRDGASEAFF. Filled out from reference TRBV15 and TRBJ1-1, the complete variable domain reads DAMVIQNPRYQVTQFGKPVTLSCSQTLNHNVMYWYQQKSSQAPKLLFHYYDKDFNNEADTPDNFQSRRPNTSFCFLDIRSPGLGDTAMYLCATSRDGASEAFFGQGTRLTVV.

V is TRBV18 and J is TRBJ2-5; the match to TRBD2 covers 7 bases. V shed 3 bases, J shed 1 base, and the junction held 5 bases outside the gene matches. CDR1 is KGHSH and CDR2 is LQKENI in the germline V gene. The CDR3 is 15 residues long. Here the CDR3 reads CASSPRGYIQETQYF. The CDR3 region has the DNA TGTGCCAGCTCACCGCGGGGGTACATCCAAGAGACCCAGTACTTC.

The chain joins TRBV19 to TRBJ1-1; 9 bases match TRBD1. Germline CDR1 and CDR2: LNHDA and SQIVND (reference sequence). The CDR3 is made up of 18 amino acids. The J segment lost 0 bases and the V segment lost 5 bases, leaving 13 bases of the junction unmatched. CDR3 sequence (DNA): TGTGCCAGTAGTGACCCTCGGACAGGGGAGGACTTGAACACTGAAGCTTTCTTT. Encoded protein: CASSDPRTGEDLNTEAFF.

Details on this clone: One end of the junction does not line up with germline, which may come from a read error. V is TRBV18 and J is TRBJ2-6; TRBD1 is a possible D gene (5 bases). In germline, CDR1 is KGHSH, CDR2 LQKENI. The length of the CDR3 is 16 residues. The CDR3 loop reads CASSPRQSSGANGLTF. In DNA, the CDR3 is TGTGCCAGCTCACCAAGACAGTCCTCTGGGGCCAACGGCCTGACTTTC.

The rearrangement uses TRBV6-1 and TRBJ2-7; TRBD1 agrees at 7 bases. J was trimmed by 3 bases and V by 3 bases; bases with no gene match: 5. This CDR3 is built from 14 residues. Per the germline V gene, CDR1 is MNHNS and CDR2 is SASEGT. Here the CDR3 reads CASSEGTAYYEQYF. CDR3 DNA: TGTGCCAGCAGTGAGGGGACAGCTTACTACGAGCAGTACTTC.